The 14 T cell receptor beta chains reported below all come from one sample, sequenced in a study of patients with pleural tuberculosis. TCRdb re-called the reads with MiXCR, one entry per CDR3 protein. The sample has about 50,000 distinct CDR3 sequences, less than 9.5% seen once. These receptors all come from a human donor with pleural tuberculosis.

Only a few counts were recorded for this clonotype. This rearrangement joins TRBV11-2 to TRBJ1-2; TRBD1 is a possible D gene (6 bases). V was pared by 8 bases and J by 3 bases, with 19 bases between. CDR1 and CDR2 (germline): SGHAT, FQNNGV. The CDR3 has 15 amino acids. The DNA of the CDR3 is TGTGCCAGCGGAGCTTATGACGCAGGGGACTATGGCTACACCTTC. Translation gives CASGAYDAGDYGYTF.

This clonotype was observed a handful of times. The chain uses TRBV29-1 and TRBJ1-5, with a weak D call TRBD1 (5 bases). The CDR3 consists of 15 residues. Germline CDR1 and CDR2: SQVTM and ANQGSEA. Trimming took off 5 bases at V and 2 bases at J, with 16 bases between the two ends. The CDR3 sequence: CSVIGDSGGNQPQHF. The CDR3 DNA sequence: TGCAGCGTTATTGGCGACAGCGGGGGCAATCAGCCCCAGCATTTT.

This clonotype was seen many times. The V call is TRBV11-2, the J call TRBJ2-1; tentatively, D is TRBD2 (5 bases). The CDR3 is made up of 14 amino acids. V lost 5 bases to trimming and J lost 3 bases, with 11 bases between them. Germline V gene lookup returns CDR1 SGHAT and CDR2 FQNNGV. CDR3 residues: CASSRGLHYNEQFF. CDR3 sequence (DNA): TGTGCCAGCAGCCGTGGACTCCACTACAATGAGCAGTTCTTC. The entire variable domain, with the rest obtained from reference TRBV11-2 and TRBJ2-1, is as follows: EAGVAQSPRYKIIEKRQSVAFWCNPISGHATLYWYQQILGQGPKLLIQFQNNGVVDDSQLPKDRFSAERLKGVDSTLKIQPAKLEDSAVYLCASSRGLHYNEQFFGPGTRLTVL.

This clonotype qualifies as large. The chain links TRBV20-1 to TRBJ1-1, with 11 bases that match TRBD1. Germline V gives CDR1 DFQATT, CDR2 SNEGSKA (reference sequence). The V and J ends lost 4 bases and 1 base, in that order; junction bases with no gene match: 8. The CDR3 runs 16 residues. CDR3 in DNA: TGCAGTGCTACAAACCGGGACAGGGGGAAGAACACTGAAGCTTTCTTT. It codes for CSATNRDRGKNTEAFF.

Many counts were recorded for this clonotype. This chain links TRBV5-4 with TRBJ2-2, with 10 bases lining up with TRBD2. Trimming removed 1 base from V and 3 bases from J; junction bases left unmatched: 3. The CDR3 runs 16 residues. Germline V CDR1 and CDR2: SGHNT, YYREEE (reference sequence). Written as DNA, the CDR3 is TGTGCCAGCAGCTTGATTAGCGGGAGGCACACCGGGGAGCTGTTTTTT. It codes for CASSLISGRHTGELFF.

There are many counts of this clonotype. This chain links TRBV27 with TRBJ2-7, with TRBD2 identical over 9 bases. The germline V gene encodes CDR1 MNHEY and CDR2 SMNVEV (reference sequence). With V trimmed by 2 bases and J by 3 bases, 5 bases remained unmatched. This CDR3 comprises 15 residues. CDR3: CASSLLPSGNYEQYV. CDR3 coding DNA: TGTGCCAGCAGTTTACTGCCTAGCGGGAACTACGAGCAGTACGTC.

This clonotype has ten or more counts. The chain uses TRBV27 and TRBJ2-3; D uncertain. From germline, CDR1 is MNHEY and CDR2 SMNVEV (reference sequence). The CDR3 extends over 14 amino acids. Trimming removed 3 bases from V and 4 bases from J, with 11 bases in between. The DNA of the CDR3 is TGTGCCAGCAGTTTTGGAAAGGGCCCAGATACGCAGTATTTT. The encoded protein is CASSFGKGPDTQYF.

This clonotype is classed as medium-sized. This chain joins TRBV6-2 or TRBV6-3 and TRBJ2-2; D might be TRBD2 (5 bases). The germline V gene has CDR1 MNHEY and CDR2 SVGEGT. Trimming took 4 bases from V and 3 from J, leaving 9 bases between them. The CDR3 extends over 14 amino acids. For the CDR3, the DNA is TGTGCCAGCAGTTGGGGAGTGGACACCGGGGAGCTGTTTTTT. Its protein is CASSWGVDTGELFF.

As to this clonotype: This may arise from a read error, as a much more abundant clone is one base away. The chain carries TRBV11-1 and TRBJ1-2; TRBD1 matches at 8 bases. CDR1 and CDR2 (germline): SGHAT, FQDESV (reference sequence). The CDR3 spans 12 residues. CDR3 loop: CGSSLTGVGYTF. The CDR3 nucleotides are TGTGGCAGCAGCTTGACAGGGGTTGGCTACACCTTC.

V usage is TRBV11-1 and J usage is TRBJ2-7; no clear D gene. There are 14 residues in the CDR3. The germline V gene has CDR1 SGHAT and CDR2 FQDESV (reference sequence). V was pared by 9 bases and J by 1 base, with 16 bases between. The CDR3: CARSPAVSSYEQYF. CDR3 coding DNA: TGTGCCAGAAGCCCGGCTGTAAGTTCCTACGAGCAGTACTTC. Drawing the rest from reference TRBV11-1 and TRBJ2-7, the complete variable domain is EAEVAQSPRYKITEKSQAVAFWCDPISGHATLYWYRQILGQGPELLVQFQDESVVDDSQLPKDRFSAERLKGVDSTLKIQPAELGDSAMYLCARSPAVSSYEQYFGPGTRLTVT.

At least ten counts were recorded for this clonotype. V usage is TRBV20-1 and J usage is TRBJ2-1; the D call may be TRBD1 or TRBD2 (5 bases each). The CDR3 length is 12 residues. The germline V and J ends were trimmed by 6 bases and 4 bases, with 10 bases remaining between them. Germline V gene data show CDR1 as DFQATT and CDR2 as SNEGSKA (reference sequence). CDR3 DNA sequence: TGCAGTGCGGGACCTTTATACAATGAGCAGTTCTTC. It specifies CSAGPLYNEQFF.

This clonotype was counted ten times or more. The DNA of the CDR3 is TGTGCCAGCAGTTACTCGTCAAATATGGCTTACGAGCAGTACGTC. Its translation: CASSYSSNMAYEQYV. The chain uses TRBV6-2 or TRBV6-3 and TRBJ2-7; no definite D call. V lost 0 bases, J lost 4 bases, and 13 bases lay in between. This CDR3 is built from 15 residues. In germline, CDR1 is MNHEY, CDR2 SVGEGT.

This clonotype appeared many times. This rearrangement joins TRBV4-2 to TRBJ2-2; the match to TRBD2 covers 12 bases. Germline V lookup: CDR1 LGHNA, CDR2 YNFKEQ. The CDR3 has 17 residues. With 5 bases clipped from V and 6 bases from J, the junction kept 10 bases outside the gene matches. The CDR3 DNA sequence: TGTGCCAGCAGCGAACTAGCGGGAGGAAGGGACGCCGGGGAGCTGTTTTTT. Protein: CASSELAGGRDAGELFF.

Ten or more counts support this clonotype. The chain employs TRBV18 and TRBJ2-1; 8 bases align to TRBD2. V lost 0 bases to trimming and J lost 7 bases; unmatched junction nucleotides: 5. Germline assignment: CDR1 KGHSH and CDR2 LQKENI. The CDR3 sequence is 15 residues long. This CDR3 is CASSPPSGNMNEQFF. DNA of the CDR3: TGTGCCAGCTCACCACCTAGCGGGAATATGAATGAGCAGTTCTTC. The whole variable domain, remainder taken from reference TRBV18 and TRBJ2-1, is NAGVMQNPRHLVRRRGQEARLRCSPMKGHSHVYWYRQLPEEGLKFMVYLQKENIIDESGMPKERFSAEFPKEGPSILRIQQVVRGDSAAYFCASSPPSGNMNEQFFGPGTRLTVL.